Below, 13 T cell receptor beta chains from the same sample are listed, as sequenced in a study of vaccination effects on CD4 cells after COVID-19. Clones were read by immunoSEQ multiplex PCR, and TCRdb kept only the in-frame ones, dropping some. The sample records fewer than 55,000 clones, just over 75% being singletons. No antigen has been assigned to these receptors. Scientists isolated CD4+ T cells after an approximately 10-day culture period ended. Confirmation by PCR established that the person had SARS-CoV-2 infection between March and December 2020. Two doses of BNT162b2 or mRNA-1273 vaccine were administered to participants. The sample in question was CD4+ T cells from PBMCs cultured without peptide, obtained after COVID-19 vaccination. These receptors were collected from a human donor who had a prior SARS-CoV-2 infection.

The chain links TRBV5-4 to TRBJ2-2; TRBD1 is a possible D gene (6 bases). Trimming shortened V by 4 bases and J by 6 bases, and 13 bases separated the two germline ends. Germline V gene data show CDR1 as SGHNT and CDR2 as YYREEE (reference sequence). This CDR3 region has 14 residues. The CDR3 spells CASSRLRGSGELFF. As DNA, the CDR3 is TGTGCCAGCAGCAGGCTCAGGGGTTCCGGGGAGCTGTTTTTT.

This chain joins TRBV7-3 and TRBJ2-1; D unclear. Germline assignment: CDR1 SGHTA and CDR2 FQGTGA. V lost 2 bases and J 0 bases, leaving 8 bases between the germline ends. This CDR3 spans 15 amino acids. Here the CDR3 DNA reads TGTGCCAGCAGCTTAGGCCCGAGCTCCTACAATGAGCAGTTCTTC. This codes for CASSLGPSSYNEQFF.

The chain combines TRBV9 with TRBJ1-1, with no clear D. The CDR3 length is 16 residues. V lost 0 bases to trimming and J lost 0 bases, with 12 bases between them. Germline CDR1 reads SGDLS; CDR2 reads YYNGEE. CDR3 loop: CASSVVENSMNTEAFF. The CDR3 nucleotides read TGTGCCAGCAGCGTAGTAGAGAACTCGATGAACACTGAAGCTTTCTTT.

The J gene is TRBJ2-7, the V gene TRBV24-1, with TRBD2 matching over 8 bases. Germline V gene sequence: CDR1 KGHDR, CDR2 SFDVKD. V shed 5 bases, J shed 4 bases, and the junction held 9 bases outside the gene matches. The CDR3 has 15 residues. The chain's CDR3 is CATSGGSGKLYEQYF. In nucleotides, the CDR3 is TGTGCCACCAGTGGGGGTAGCGGGAAACTTTACGAGCAGTACTTC.

This clone has more than one count but fewer than ten. This rearrangement joins TRBV19 to TRBJ1-1; D unresolved. Trimming took 5 bases from V and 2 from J, leaving 15 bases between them. CDR1 and CDR2 (germline): LNHDA, SQIVND (reference sequence). The CDR3 runs to 15 residues. In DNA form, the CDR3 reads TGTGCCAGTAGTGCCGCGCGGACGCCTAACACTGAAGCTTTCTTT. Its protein is CASSAARTPNTEAFF.

The rearrangement joins TRBV6-5 to TRBJ1-5; 9 bases are shared with TRBD1. The CDR3 runs 13 residues. Germline V gives CDR1 MNHEY, CDR2 SVGAGI. Trimming took 6 bases from V and 6 from J; bases not matched to a gene: 3. The CDR3 spells CASRGTGLQPQHF. CDR3 nucleotides: TGTGCCAGCAGGGGGACAGGGCTTCAGCCCCAGCATTTT.

The CDR3 loop reads CAWSGVRYTF. CDR3 nucleotides: TGTGCCTGGTCGGGGGTGCGCTACACCTTC. The chain employs TRBV30 and TRBJ1-2; D may be TRBD1 (5 bases). There are 10 residues in the CDR3. Germline V gives CDR1 GTSNPN, CDR2 SVGIG (reference sequence). The germline V and J ends were trimmed by 5 bases and 9 bases, with 10 bases remaining between them.

The chain has TRBV27 and TRBJ1-5; TRBD1 might be the D (6 bases). Trimming stripped 5 bases from V and 7 bases from J, with 12 bases between. The CDR3 is 13 amino acids. Germline V gene sequence: CDR1 MNHEY, CDR2 SMNVEV (reference sequence). The DNA of the CDR3 is TGTGCCAGCAGTGAGGGGGGCTGGCAGCCCCAGCATTTT. It is translated as CASSEGGWQPQHF.

The chain is built from TRBV11-2 and TRBJ2-3; possible D gene TRBD1, 5 bases. CDR3 length: 11 residues. V dropped 8 bases and J dropped 6 bases, with 9 bases sitting between them. The V gene's germline CDR1 is SGHAT and CDR2 FQNNGV. In nucleotides, the CDR3 is TGTGCCAGCTCAAAGGGGGATACGCAGTATTTT. As protein: CASSKGDTQYF.

This clone has only a few counts. The chain links TRBV7-2 to TRBJ2-1, with 7 bases aligning to TRBD2. Losses at the gene ends were 1 base for V and 5 bases for J; bases not matched to a gene: 8. The CDR3 covers 16 residues. Germline CDR1 and CDR2: SGHTA and FQGNSA. The CDR3 coding sequence is TGTGCCAGCAGCTTAGTTGTCGGGAGCGGGGACAATGAGCAGTTCTTC. Protein: CASSLVVGSGDNEQFF.

The rearrangement joins TRBV18 to TRBJ1-2; D is unclear. Germline assignment: CDR1 KGHSH and CDR2 LQKENI. CDR3 size: 14 residues. The V end lost 5 bases, the J end lost 1 base, and 11 bases lay between the germline ends. The CDR3 loop is CASSIETVNYGYTF. Written as DNA, the CDR3 is TGTGCCAGCTCAATCGAGACGGTTAACTATGGCTACACCTTC.

The rearrangement joins TRBV9 to TRBJ2-3; the match to TRBD2 covers 10 bases. Germline V gives CDR1 SGDLS, CDR2 YYNGEE. Trimming at V came to 3 bases and at J to 1 base, leaving 2 bases not matched to a gene. CDR3 length: 15 amino acids. The CDR3 is CASSEREGRTDTQYF. Here the CDR3 DNA reads TGTGCCAGCAGCGAGCGGGAGGGCCGCACAGATACGCAGTATTTT.

The sample holds one count of this clone. CDR3 protein: CASSLVAGRGSDTQYF. The CDR3, as DNA: TGTGCCAGCAGCTTAGTAGCGGGGCGCGGCTCAGATACGCAGTATTTT. The J gene is TRBJ2-3, the V gene TRBV7-2, with 8 bases identical to TRBD2. The CDR3 length is 16 residues. V was pared by 1 base and J by 4 bases, with 7 bases of the junction left unmatched. Germline CDR1 is SGHTA and CDR2 is FQGNSA.